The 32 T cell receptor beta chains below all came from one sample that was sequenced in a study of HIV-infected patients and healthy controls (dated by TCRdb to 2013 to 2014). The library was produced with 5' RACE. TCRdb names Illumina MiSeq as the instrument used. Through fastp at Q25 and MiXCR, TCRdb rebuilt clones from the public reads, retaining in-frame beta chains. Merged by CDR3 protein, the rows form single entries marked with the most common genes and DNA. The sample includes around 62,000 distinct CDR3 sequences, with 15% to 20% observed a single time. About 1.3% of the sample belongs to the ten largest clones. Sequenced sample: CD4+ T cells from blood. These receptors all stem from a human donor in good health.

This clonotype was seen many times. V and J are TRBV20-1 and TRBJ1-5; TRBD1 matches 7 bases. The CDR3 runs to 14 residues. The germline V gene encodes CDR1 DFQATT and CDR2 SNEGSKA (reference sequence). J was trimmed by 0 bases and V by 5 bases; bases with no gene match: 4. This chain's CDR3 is CSAPTGNSNQPQHF. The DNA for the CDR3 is TGCAGTGCTCCGACAGGGAATAGCAATCAGCCCCAGCATTTT.

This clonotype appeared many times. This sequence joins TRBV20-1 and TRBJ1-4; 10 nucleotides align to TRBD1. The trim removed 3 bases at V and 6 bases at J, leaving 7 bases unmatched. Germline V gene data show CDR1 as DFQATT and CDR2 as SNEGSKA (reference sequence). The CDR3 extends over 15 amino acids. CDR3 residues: CSASTPGQGDEKLFF. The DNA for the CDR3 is TGCAGTGCTAGTACCCCCGGACAGGGGGATGAAAAACTGTTTTTT.

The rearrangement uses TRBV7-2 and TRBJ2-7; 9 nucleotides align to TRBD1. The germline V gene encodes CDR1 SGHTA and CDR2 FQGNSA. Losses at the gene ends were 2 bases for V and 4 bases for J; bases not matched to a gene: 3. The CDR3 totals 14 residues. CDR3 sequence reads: CASSLYGTGYEQYF. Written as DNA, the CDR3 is TGTGCCAGCAGCTTATACGGGACAGGGTACGAGCAGTACTTC. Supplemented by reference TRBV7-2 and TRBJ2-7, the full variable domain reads GAGVSQSPSNKVTEKGKDVELRCDPISGHTALYWYRQSLGQGLEFLIYFQGNSAPDKSGLPSDRFSAERTGGSVSTLTIQRTQQEDSAVYLCASSLYGTGYEQYFGPGTRLTVT.

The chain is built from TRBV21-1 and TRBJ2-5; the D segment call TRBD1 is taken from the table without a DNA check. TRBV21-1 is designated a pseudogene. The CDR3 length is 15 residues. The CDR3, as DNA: TGTGCCAGCAGAAGGGACAGGTCGCTACAAGAGACCCAGTACTTC. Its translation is CASRRDRSLQETQYF.

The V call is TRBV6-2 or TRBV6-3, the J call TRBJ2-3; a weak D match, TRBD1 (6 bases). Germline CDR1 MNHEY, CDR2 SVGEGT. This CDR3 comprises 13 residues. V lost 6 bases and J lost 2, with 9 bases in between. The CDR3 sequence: CASRRQDTDTQYF. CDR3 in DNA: TGTGCCAGCAGACGACAGGACACAGATACGCAGTATTTT.

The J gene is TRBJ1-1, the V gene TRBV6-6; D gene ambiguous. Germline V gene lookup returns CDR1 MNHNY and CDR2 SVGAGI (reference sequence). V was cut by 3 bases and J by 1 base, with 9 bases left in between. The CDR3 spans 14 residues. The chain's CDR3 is CASSYVEGNTEAFF. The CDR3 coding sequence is TGTGCCAGCAGTTATGTTGAGGGGAACACTGAAGCTTTCTTT.

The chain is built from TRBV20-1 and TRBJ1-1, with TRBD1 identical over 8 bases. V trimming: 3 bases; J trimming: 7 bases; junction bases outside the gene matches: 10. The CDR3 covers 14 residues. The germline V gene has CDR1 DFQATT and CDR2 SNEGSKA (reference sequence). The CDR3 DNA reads TGCAGTGCTAGGGGCCGGACAGGGTCTTATGAAGCTTTCTTT. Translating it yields CSARGRTGSYEAFF.

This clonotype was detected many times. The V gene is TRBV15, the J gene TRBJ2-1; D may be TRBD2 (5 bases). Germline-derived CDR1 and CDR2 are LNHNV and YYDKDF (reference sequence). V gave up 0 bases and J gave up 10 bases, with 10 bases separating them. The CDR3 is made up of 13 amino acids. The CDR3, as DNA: TGTGCCACCAGCAGAGATCCGGGGAGAGAGCAGTTCTTC. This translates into CATSRDPGREQFF.

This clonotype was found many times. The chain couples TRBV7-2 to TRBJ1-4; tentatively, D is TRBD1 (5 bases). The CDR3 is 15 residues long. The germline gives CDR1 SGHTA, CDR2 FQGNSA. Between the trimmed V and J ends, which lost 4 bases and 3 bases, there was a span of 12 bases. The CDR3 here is CASSSQVSSNEKLFF. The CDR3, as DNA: TGTGCCAGCAGCTCACAGGTTTCTTCTAATGAAAAACTGTTTTTT.

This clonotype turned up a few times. CDR3 in DNA: TGCGCCAGCAGCCTGAGAGCCCTTGATACGTGGGGGCAGTACTTC. Translated: CASSLRALDTWGQYF. The chain carries TRBV4-1 and TRBJ2-7; D is undetermined. CDR3 length: 15 residues. Trimming shortened V by 4 bases and J by 9 bases, and 22 bases separated the two germline ends. Germline V gene sequence: CDR1 MGHRA, CDR2 YSYEKL.

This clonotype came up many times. Written as DNA, the CDR3 is TGTGCCGCCGCCCGTGCGGGAGGAATACCAGTAAGCACAGATACGCAGTATTTT. Its translation: CAAARAGGIPVSTDTQYF. The gene calls are TRBV6-5 and TRBJ2-3; 8 bases align to TRBD2. V was pared by 11 bases and J by 0 bases, with 19 bases of the junction left unmatched. CDR3 length equals 18 residues. CDR1 and CDR2 (germline): MNHEY, SVGAGI.

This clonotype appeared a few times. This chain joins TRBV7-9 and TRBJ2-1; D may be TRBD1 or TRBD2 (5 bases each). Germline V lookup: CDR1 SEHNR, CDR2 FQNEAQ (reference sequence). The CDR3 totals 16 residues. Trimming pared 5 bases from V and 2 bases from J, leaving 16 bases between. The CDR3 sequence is CASSAQRDLTYNEQFF. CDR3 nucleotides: TGTGCCAGCAGCGCCCAACGGGACCTCACCTACAATGAGCAGTTCTTC.

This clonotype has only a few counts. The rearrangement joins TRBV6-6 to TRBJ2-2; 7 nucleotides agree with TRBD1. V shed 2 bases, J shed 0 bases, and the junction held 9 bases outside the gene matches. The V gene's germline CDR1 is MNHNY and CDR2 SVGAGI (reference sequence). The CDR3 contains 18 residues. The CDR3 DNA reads TGTGCCAGCAGTTACCCCATGACAGGGATTGCGAACACCGGGGAGCTGTTTTTT. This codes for CASSYPMTGIANTGELFF.

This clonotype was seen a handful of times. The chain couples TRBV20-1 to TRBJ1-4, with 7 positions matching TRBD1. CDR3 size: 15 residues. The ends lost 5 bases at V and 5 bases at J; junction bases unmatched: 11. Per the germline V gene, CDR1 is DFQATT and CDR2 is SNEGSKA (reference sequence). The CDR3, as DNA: TGCAGTGCTCCTCGCCCGGGACAGCCGAATGAAAAACTGTTTTTT. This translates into CSAPRPGQPNEKLFF.

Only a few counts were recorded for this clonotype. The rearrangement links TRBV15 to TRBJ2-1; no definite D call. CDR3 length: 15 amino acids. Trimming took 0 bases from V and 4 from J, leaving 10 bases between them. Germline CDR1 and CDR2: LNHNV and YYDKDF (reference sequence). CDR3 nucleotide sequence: TGTGCCACCAGCAGAGATCAAGGCCAATACAATGAGCAGTTCTTC. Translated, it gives CATSRDQGQYNEQFF.

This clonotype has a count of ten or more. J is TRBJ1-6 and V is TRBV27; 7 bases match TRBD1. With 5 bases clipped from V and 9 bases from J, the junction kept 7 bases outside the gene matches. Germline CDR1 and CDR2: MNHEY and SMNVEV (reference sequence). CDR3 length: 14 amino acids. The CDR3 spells CASSVNRGGSPLHF. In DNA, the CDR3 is TGTGCCAGCAGTGTCAACAGGGGCGGTTCACCCCTCCACTTT.

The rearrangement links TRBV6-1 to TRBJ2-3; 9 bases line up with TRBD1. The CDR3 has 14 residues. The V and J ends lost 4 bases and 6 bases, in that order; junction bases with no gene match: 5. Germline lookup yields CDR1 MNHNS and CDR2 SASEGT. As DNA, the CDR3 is TGTGCCAGCAGTGCGACAACAGGGGGCGATACGCAGTATTTT. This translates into CASSATTGGDTQYF.

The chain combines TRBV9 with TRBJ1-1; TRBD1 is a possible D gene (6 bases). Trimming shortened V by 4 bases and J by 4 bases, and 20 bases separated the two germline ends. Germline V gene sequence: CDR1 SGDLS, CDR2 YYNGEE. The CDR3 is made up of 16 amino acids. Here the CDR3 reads CASSSSRGVGGTEAFF. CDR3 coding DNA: TGTGCCAGCAGCTCCAGCCGGGGAGTAGGGGGCACTGAAGCTTTCTTT.

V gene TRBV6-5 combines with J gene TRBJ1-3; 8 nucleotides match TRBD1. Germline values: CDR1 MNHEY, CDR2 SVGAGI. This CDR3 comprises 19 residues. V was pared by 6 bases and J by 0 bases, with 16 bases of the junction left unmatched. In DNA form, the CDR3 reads TGTGCCAGCAGCGGCGCCGGGACAGGTTTTCATTCCTCTGGAAACACCATATATTTT. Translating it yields CASSGAGTGFHSSGNTIYF.

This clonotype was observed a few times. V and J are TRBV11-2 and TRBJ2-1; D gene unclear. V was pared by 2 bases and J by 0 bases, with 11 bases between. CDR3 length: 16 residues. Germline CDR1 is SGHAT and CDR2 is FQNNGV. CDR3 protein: CASSLRGDSSYNEQFF. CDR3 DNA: TGTGCCAGCAGCTTAAGAGGCGATAGCTCCTACAATGAGCAGTTCTTC.

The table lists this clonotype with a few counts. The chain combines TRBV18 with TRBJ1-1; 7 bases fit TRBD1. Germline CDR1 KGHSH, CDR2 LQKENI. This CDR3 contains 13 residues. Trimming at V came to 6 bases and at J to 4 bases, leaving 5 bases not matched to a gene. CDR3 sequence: CASSKDRSTEAFF. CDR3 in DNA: TGTGCCAGCTCGAAGGACAGGAGCACTGAAGCTTTCTTT. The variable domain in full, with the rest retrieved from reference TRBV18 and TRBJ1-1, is NAGVMQNPRHLVRRRGQEARLRCSPMKGHSHVYWYRQLPEEGLKFMVYLQKENIIDESGMPKERFSAEFPKEGPSILRIQQVVRGDSAAYFCASSKDRSTEAFFGQGTRLTVV.

In DNA form, the CDR3 reads TGTGCCAGCAGCCTATTAGCGGGGGCGTACAATGAGCAGTTCTTC. It codes for CASSLLAGAYNEQFF. The chain uses TRBV5-5 and TRBJ2-1, with 9 nucleotides matching TRBD2. Per germline, CDR1 SGHKS and CDR2 YYEKEE (reference sequence). V shed 4 bases and J 4 bases; nucleotides not matched to a gene: 6. CDR3 length equals 15 residues.

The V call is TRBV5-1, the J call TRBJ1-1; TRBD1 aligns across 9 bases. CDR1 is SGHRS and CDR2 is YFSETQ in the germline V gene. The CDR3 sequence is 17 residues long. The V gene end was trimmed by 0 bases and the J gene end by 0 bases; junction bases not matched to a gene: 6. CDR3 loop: CASSLEQGATVNTEAFF. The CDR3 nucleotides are TGCGCCAGCAGCTTGGAACAGGGGGCGACTGTGAACACTGAAGCTTTCTTT.

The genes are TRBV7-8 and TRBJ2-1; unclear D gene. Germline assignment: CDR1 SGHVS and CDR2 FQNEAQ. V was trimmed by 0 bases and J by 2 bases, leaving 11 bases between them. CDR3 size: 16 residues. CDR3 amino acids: CASSLAVWSAYNEQFF. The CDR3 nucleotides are TGTGCCAGCAGCTTAGCGGTGTGGTCGGCCTACAATGAGCAGTTCTTC.

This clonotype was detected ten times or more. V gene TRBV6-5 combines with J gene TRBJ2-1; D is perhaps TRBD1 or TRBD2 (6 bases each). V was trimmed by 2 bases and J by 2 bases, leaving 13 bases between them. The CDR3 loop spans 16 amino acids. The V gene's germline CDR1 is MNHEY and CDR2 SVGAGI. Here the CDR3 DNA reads TGTGCCAGCAGTTACAGAGGGGGGATTACCTACAATGAGCAGTTCTTC. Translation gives CASSYRGGITYNEQFF.

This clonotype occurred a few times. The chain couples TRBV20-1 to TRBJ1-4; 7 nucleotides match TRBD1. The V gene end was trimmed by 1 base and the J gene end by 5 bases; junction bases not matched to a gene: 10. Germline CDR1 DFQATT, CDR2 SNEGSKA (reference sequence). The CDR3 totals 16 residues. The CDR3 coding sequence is TGCAGTGCTAGAGGCCTAGCCGGGACAGAGAATGAAAAACTGTTTTTT. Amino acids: CSARGLAGTENEKLFF.

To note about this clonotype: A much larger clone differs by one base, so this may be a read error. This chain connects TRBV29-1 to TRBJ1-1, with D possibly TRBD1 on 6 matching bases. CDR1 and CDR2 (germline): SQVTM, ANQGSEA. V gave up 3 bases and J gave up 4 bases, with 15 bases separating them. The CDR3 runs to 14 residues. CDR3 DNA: TGCAGCGTTGAGTGGGACACTCGGGGCACTGAAGCTTTCTTT. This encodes CSVEWDTRGTEAFF.

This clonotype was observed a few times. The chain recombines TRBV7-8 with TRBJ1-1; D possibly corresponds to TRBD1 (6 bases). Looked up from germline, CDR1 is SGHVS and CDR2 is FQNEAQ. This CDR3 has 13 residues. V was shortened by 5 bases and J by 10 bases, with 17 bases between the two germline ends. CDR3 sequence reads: CASSQILQGGAFF. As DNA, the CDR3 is TGTGCCAGCAGCCAGATCCTACAGGGTGGAGCTTTCTTT.

CDR3: CASSPGGLRENTEAFF. In nucleotides, the CDR3 is TGTGCCAGCAGCCCCGGCGGCCTAAGAGAGAACACTGAAGCTTTCTTT. The rearrangement links TRBV5-4 to TRBJ1-1; no firm D call. The CDR3 is made up of 16 amino acids. V lost 4 bases, J lost 1 base, and 17 bases lay in between. Germline CDR1 and CDR2: SGHNT and YYREEE (reference sequence).

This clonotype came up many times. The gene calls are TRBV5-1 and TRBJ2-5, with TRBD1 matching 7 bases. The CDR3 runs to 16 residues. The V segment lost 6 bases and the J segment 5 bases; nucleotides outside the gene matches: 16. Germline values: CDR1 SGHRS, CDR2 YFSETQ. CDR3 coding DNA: TGCGCCAGCACCAGAATACTGACAGGGATGAGCGAGACCCAGTACTTC. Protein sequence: CASTRILTGMSETQYF.

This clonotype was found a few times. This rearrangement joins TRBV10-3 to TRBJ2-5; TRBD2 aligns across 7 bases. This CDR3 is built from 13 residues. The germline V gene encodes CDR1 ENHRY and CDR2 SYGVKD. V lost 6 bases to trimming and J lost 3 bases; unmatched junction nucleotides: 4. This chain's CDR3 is CAIRQGGEETQYF. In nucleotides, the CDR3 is TGTGCCATCAGGCAGGGAGGGGAAGAGACCCAGTACTTC.

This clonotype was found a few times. The CDR3 DNA reads TGTGCCAGCAGACGGGACAGCCCACTCAGCAATCAGCCCCAGCATTTT. Encoded protein: CASRRDSPLSNQPQHF. The rearrangement uses TRBV6-2 or TRBV6-3 and TRBJ1-5; TRBD1 matches at 7 bases. Per germline, CDR1 MNHEY and CDR2 SVGEGT. The CDR3 is made up of 16 amino acids. The J segment lost 1 base and the V segment lost 6 bases, leaving 9 bases of the junction unmatched.